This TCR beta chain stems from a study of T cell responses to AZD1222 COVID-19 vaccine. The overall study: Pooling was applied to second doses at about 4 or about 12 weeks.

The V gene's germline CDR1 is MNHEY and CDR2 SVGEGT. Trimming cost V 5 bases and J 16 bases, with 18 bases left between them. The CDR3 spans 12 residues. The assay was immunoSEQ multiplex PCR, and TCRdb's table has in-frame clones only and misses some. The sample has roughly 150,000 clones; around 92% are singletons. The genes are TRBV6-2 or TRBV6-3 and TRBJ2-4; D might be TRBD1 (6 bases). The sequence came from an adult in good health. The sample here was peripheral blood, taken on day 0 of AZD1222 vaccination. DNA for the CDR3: TGTGCCAGCAGTACAGGGTTAACGTTGTCATACTTC. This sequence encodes CASSTGLTLSYF.